Listed below are T cell receptor beta chains from one sample, sequenced in a study of cytomegalovirus exposure and HLA in healthy donors. Sequencing was performed with immunoSEQ multiplex PCR; in TCRdb, only in-frame clones are kept and a portion is missing. The sample yields a few hundred thousand clones, around 83% seen once. The sample taken for sequencing was PBMCs. These receptors were taken from a girl between 10 and 17 years old in good health and CMV-seronegative. Each CDR3 is given with its conserved first and last residue. D genes are given only for firm matches. Expanded clones are given a class, and other clones once, few, many or no size at all.

J gene: TRBJ2-7
V gene: TRBV5-4
D gene: TRBD1
clone size: NA
CDR3 protein: CASSLVRQGDHEQYF
CDR3 DNA: TGTGCCAGCAGCTTGGTTCGACAGGGTGACCACGAGCAGTACTTC

J gene: TRBJ1-1
V gene: TRBV30
D gene: TRBD1
clone size: NA
CDR3 protein: CAWSLQGAEGAFF
CDR3 DNA: TGTGCCTGGAGTCTCCAGGGGGCTGAGGGCGCTTTCTTT

J gene: TRBJ2-5
V gene: TRBV7-9
D gene: NA
clone size: NA
CDR3 protein: CASSKIRETQYF
CDR3 DNA: TGTGCCAGCAGCAAGATTAGAGAGACCCAGTACTTC

J gene: TRBJ2-1
V gene: TRBV25-1
D gene: NA
clone size: NA
CDR3 protein: CAIQRRGDGEQFF
CDR3 DNA: TGTGCCATCCAGAGGCGCGGGGATGGTGAGCAGTTCTTC

J gene: TRBJ1-2
V gene: TRBV18
D gene: TRBD1
clone size: NA
CDR3 protein: CASSPVDRDRYGYTF
CDR3 DNA: TGTGCCAGCTCACCCGTGGACAGGGACCGCTATGGCTACACCTTC

J gene: TRBJ2-7
V gene: TRBV27
D gene: TRBD2
clone size: NA
CDR3 protein: CASSFVAGASYEQYF
CDR3 DNA: TGTGCCAGCAGTTTCGTAGCGGGAGCTTCCTACGAGCAGTACTTC

J gene: TRBJ1-1
V gene: TRBV18
D gene: TRBD1
clone size: NA
CDR3 protein: CASSTGGRNTEAFF
CDR3 DNA: TGTGCCAGCTCGACAGGGGGCCGAAACACTGAAGCTTTCTTT

J gene: TRBJ1-2
V gene: TRBV18
D gene: TRBD1
clone size: NA
CDR3 protein: CASSLIRRDRGGGYTF
CDR3 DNA: TGTGCCAGCTCACTGATTCGGCGGGACAGGGGTGGTGGCTACACCTTC

J gene: TRBJ1-3
V gene: TRBV2
D gene: NA
clone size: NA
CDR3 protein: CASRDRDIRGTIYF
CDR3 DNA: TGTGCCAGCAGGGACCGGGACATAAGGGGAACCATATATTTT

J gene: TRBJ1-5
V gene: TRBV5-6
D gene: TRBD1
clone size: NA
CDR3 protein: CASSLAGQGANQPQHF
CDR3 DNA: TGTGCCAGCAGCTTGGCGGGACAGGGGGCTAATCAGCCCCAGCATTTT

J gene: TRBJ2-1
V gene: TRBV27
D gene: TRBD1
clone size: NA
CDR3 protein: CASSFLGTGDNEQFF
CDR3 DNA: TGTGCCAGCAGTTTTCTGGGGACAGGGGACAATGAGCAGTTCTTC

J gene: TRBJ2-5
V gene: TRBV19
D gene: NA
clone size: NA
CDR3 protein: CASSIPNQLETQYF
CDR3 DNA: TGTGCCAGTAGTATCCCTAATCAATTAGAGACCCAGTACTTC

J gene: TRBJ2-1
V gene: TRBV27
D gene: TRBD2
clone size: NA
CDR3 protein: CASSTSIAGTRGGEQFF
CDR3 DNA: TGTGCCAGCAGTACCTCCATAGCGGGAACTAGGGGCGGTGAGCAGTTCTTC

J gene: TRBJ1-1
V gene: TRBV4-3
D gene: NA
clone size: NA
CDR3 protein: CASSRRRRGWTGKNTEAFF
CDR3 DNA: TGCGCCAGCAGCCGCCGACGCCGGGGGTGGACGGGTAAGAACACTGAAGCTTTCTTT

J gene: TRBJ2-7
V gene: TRBV27
D gene: NA
clone size: NA
CDR3 protein: CASRSGGAGDYEQYF
CDR3 DNA: TGTGCCAGCAGGTCGGGGGGCGCGGGGGACTACGAGCAGTACTTC

J gene: TRBJ1-1
V gene: TRBV30
D gene: TRBD1
clone size: NA
CDR3 protein: CAWRRQGETRAFF
CDR3 DNA: TGTGCCTGGAGGAGACAGGGGGAGACTAGGGCTTTCTTT

J gene: TRBJ2-7
V gene: TRBV7-9
D gene: TRBD2
clone size: NA
CDR3 protein: CASSSSGGRVVEQYF
CDR3 DNA: TGTGCCAGCAGCTCCAGCGGGGGACGGGTCGTCGAGCAGTACTTC

J gene: TRBJ2-7
V gene: TRBV19
D gene: NA
clone size: NA
CDR3 protein: CASSNSRGSKIREIYEQYF
CDR3 DNA: TGTGCCAGTAGTAACTCGAGGGGGAGCAAGATAAGAGAGATCTACGAGCAGTACTTC

J gene: TRBJ1-4
V gene: TRBV5-1
D gene: NA
clone size: NA
CDR3 protein: CASRGGERNEKLFF
CDR3 DNA: TGCGCCAGCAGAGGGGGGGAGCGTAATGAAAAACTGTTTTTT

J gene: TRBJ2-7
V gene: TRBV4-1
D gene: TRBD1
clone size: NA
CDR3 protein: CASSQFPNRGEQYF
CDR3 DNA: TGCGCCAGCAGCCAATTCCCGAACAGGGGCGAGCAGTACTTC

J gene: TRBJ2-2
V gene: TRBV4-3
D gene: TRBD1
clone size: NA
CDR3 protein: CASSQPDRGFHADLYNTGELFF
CDR3 DNA: TGCGCCAGCAGCCAACCGGACAGGGGATTCCACGCCGACCTTTATAACACCGGGGAGCTGTTTTTT

J gene: TRBJ2-7
V gene: TRBV27
D gene: NA
clone size: NA
CDR3 protein: CASGYEQYF
CDR3 DNA: TGTGCCTCAGGATACGAGCAGTACTTC

J gene: TRBJ1-4
V gene: TRBV4-1
D gene: NA
clone size: few
CDR3 protein: CASSPARGSSNEKLFF
CDR3 DNA: TGCGCCAGCAGCCCCGCCAGGGGAAGTTCTAATGAAAAACTGTTTTTT

J gene: TRBJ2-1
V gene: TRBV18
D gene: NA
clone size: NA
CDR3 protein: CASTTVGADNEQFF
CDR3 DNA: TGTGCCAGCACCACCGTGGGGGCGGATAATGAGCAGTTCTTC

J gene: TRBJ2-7
V gene: TRBV21-1
D gene: NA
clone size: NA
CDR3 protein: CASSQGGGEQYF
CDR3 DNA: TGTGCCAGCAGCCAAGGCGGGGGCGAGCAGTACTTC

J gene: TRBJ1-1
V gene: TRBV12-5
D gene: NA
clone size: NA
CDR3 protein: CASGLELGQNTEAFF
CDR3 DNA: TGTGCTAGTGGACTGGAATTAGGACAGAACACTGAAGCTTTCTTT

J gene: TRBJ2-7
V gene: TRBV7-3
D gene: NA
clone size: NA
CDR3 protein: CASSLRVGEQYF
CDR3 DNA: TGTGCCAGCAGCTTAAGAGTTGGCGAGCAGTACTTC

J gene: TRBJ2-7
V gene: TRBV9
D gene: NA
clone size: NA
CDR3 protein: CASSVEPGVLREQYF
CDR3 DNA: TGTGCCAGCAGCGTAGAGCCAGGGGTGCTGAGGGAGCAGTACTTC

J gene: TRBJ2-7
V gene: TRBV7-6
D gene: TRBD1
clone size: NA
CDR3 protein: CASSLTGAIYEQYF
CDR3 DNA: TGTGCCAGCAGCTTAACAGGGGCGATCTACGAGCAGTACTTC

J gene: TRBJ2-2
V gene: TRBV29-1
D gene: NA
clone size: NA
CDR3 protein: CSVSLSGAGELFF
CDR3 DNA: TGCAGCGTTTCACTATCGGGAGCCGGGGAGCTGTTTTTT

J gene: TRBJ2-5
V gene: TRBV4-1
D gene: TRBD2
clone size: NA
CDR3 protein: CASSQEGLAGVSETQYF
CDR3 DNA: TGCGCCAGCAGCCAAGAAGGGCTAGCGGGGGTTTCGGAGACCCAGTACTTC

J gene: TRBJ2-6
V gene: TRBV2
D gene: NA
clone size: NA
CDR3 protein: CASMRQNSGANVLTF
CDR3 DNA: TGTGCCAGCATGAGGCAGAACTCTGGGGCCAACGTCCTGACTTTC

J gene: TRBJ2-1
V gene: TRBV5-1
D gene: NA
clone size: NA
CDR3 protein: CASSSEGLYNEQFF
CDR3 DNA: TGCGCCAGCAGCTCCGAGGGACTTTACAATGAGCAGTTCTTC

J gene: TRBJ1-1
V gene: TRBV5-4
D gene: TRBD1
clone size: few
CDR3 protein: CASSTGRTGTVNTEAFF
CDR3 DNA: TGTGCCAGCAGCACTGGGCGTACCGGGACAGTGAACACTGAAGCTTTCTTT

J gene: TRBJ1-1
V gene: TRBV6-6
D gene: TRBD1
clone size: NA
CDR3 protein: CASSYPGQENTEAFF
CDR3 DNA: TGTGCCAGCAGCTACCCGGGACAGGAGAACACTGAAGCTTTCTTT

J gene: TRBJ1-1
V gene: TRBV7-2
D gene: NA
clone size: NA
CDR3 protein: CASSSQGGTEAFF
CDR3 DNA: TGTGCCAGCAGCTCACAAGGGGGCACTGAAGCTTTCTTT

J gene: TRBJ2-2
V gene: TRBV6-1
D gene: NA
clone size: NA
CDR3 protein: CASSEALGGLNTGELFF
CDR3 DNA: TGTGCCAGCAGTGAAGCGCTGGGGGGGCTAAACACCGGGGAGCTGTTTTTT

J gene: TRBJ2-1
V gene: TRBV7-9
D gene: TRBD1
clone size: NA
CDR3 protein: CASRTGTGTYNEQFF
CDR3 DNA: TGTGCCAGCAGAACCGGGACAGGGACCTACAATGAGCAGTTCTTC

J gene: TRBJ2-1
V gene: TRBV29-1
D gene: TRBD2
clone size: NA
CDR3 protein: CSVVLAGGREQFF
CDR3 DNA: TGCAGCGTGGTACTAGCGGGAGGTCGTGAGCAGTTCTTC

J gene: TRBJ2-5
V gene: TRBV6-6
D gene: TRBD2
clone size: NA
CDR3 protein: CAGGSSGVETQYF
CDR3 DNA: TGTGCCGGGGGGTCTAGCGGGGTGGAGACCCAGTACTTC

J gene: TRBJ1-1
V gene: TRBV5-4
D gene: TRBD1
clone size: NA
CDR3 protein: CASSSNPQGANTEAFF
CDR3 DNA: TGTGCCAGCAGCTCCAATCCACAGGGGGCGAACACTGAAGCTTTCTTT

J gene: TRBJ1-2
V gene: TRBV23-1
D gene: NA
clone size: NA
CDR3 protein: CASSQSPGYYGYTF
CDR3 DNA: TGCGCCAGCAGTCAATCCCCAGGGTACTATGGCTACACCTTC